This T cell receptor (beta chain) originates from a study of cytomegalovirus exposure and HLA in healthy donors. Vbeta (60) and Jbeta (13) primers were used in the PCR. Assay: immunoSEQ multiplex PCR; the TCRdb copy retains only in-frame clones and omits some. Among approximately 100,000 clones listed, 60% to 80% were seen once. The study's findings and limits: A later analysis showed TCR association rates differing by HLA locus, peaking at DRB1 and lowest at HLA-C. The investigators catalogued 150 to 200 TCR beta chains as cytomegalovirus-associated. High sensitivity and specificity were reportedly achieved when the classifier diagnosed cytomegalovirus status.

Remarks on this clone: What it recognizes is unknown.

The CDR3 runs to 15 residues. V lost 10 bases, J lost 8 bases, and 27 bases lay in between. The germline gives CDR1 SGHRS, CDR2 YFSETQ. The CMV serostatus of this donor went unrecorded. The chain has TRBV5-1 and TRBJ1-1; D may be TRBD1 (6 bases). Sequencing was carried out using PBMCs. The origin of this receptor is a human donor in good health. Written as DNA, the CDR3 is TGCGCCGCACCTAGGTTTTCACGGGGGGGGCGGGAAGCTTTCTTT. Its protein is CAAPRFSRGGREAFF.